The 20 T cell receptor beta chains below were found in one sample sequenced in a study of blood T cell repertoires in COVID-19. The repertoire was sequenced with immunoSEQ multiplex PCR; TCRdb's copy has only in-frame clones and lacks some. The sample lists a few hundred thousand clones, about 82% occurring once. The material sequenced was peripheral blood. The receptors come from a man at least 80 years old with acute or convalescent COVID-19.

The V and J genes are TRBV7-6 and TRBJ2-7; TRBD1 aligns across 9 bases. From germline, CDR1 is SGHVS and CDR2 FNYEAQ. With 0 bases clipped from V and 5 bases from J, the junction kept 5 bases outside the gene matches. The CDR3 loop spans 15 amino acids. For the CDR3, the DNA is TGTGCCAGCAGCTTAGCGGGGACAGGGTTCCACGAGCAGTACTTC. Its protein product is CASSLAGTGFHEQYF.

The V call is TRBV3-1 (or the pseudogene TRBV3-2), the J call TRBJ1-2; TRBD1 matches 7 bases. Trimming cost V 4 bases and J 6 bases; bases outside gene matches: 5. Germline-derived CDR1 and CDR2 are LGHDT and YNNKEL (reference sequence). CDR3 length equals 13 residues. The CDR3 DNA reads TGTGCCAGCAGCCTCACACAGGGGAATGGCTACACCTTC. Translated, it gives CASSLTQGNGYTF.

The rearrangement links TRBV4-2 to TRBJ1-5, with 12 bases that match TRBD1. Germline CDR1 reads LGHNA; CDR2 reads YNFKEQ. Losses at the gene ends were 4 bases for V and 4 bases for J; bases not matched to a gene: 5. The length of the CDR3 is 16 residues. The chain's CDR3 is CASSLGQGAGNQPQHF. The CDR3 DNA reads as TGTGCCAGCAGCCTGGGACAGGGGGCCGGGAATCAGCCCCAGCATTTT.

This chain uses TRBV18 with TRBJ1-4; TRBD1 matches 9 bases. This CDR3 has 19 residues. Germline V gives CDR1 KGHSH, CDR2 LQKENI. With V trimmed by 3 bases and J by 0 bases, 11 bases remained unmatched. CDR3 loop: CASSPVGQGPKATNEKLFF. CDR3 coding DNA: TGTGCCAGCTCACCCGTTGGACAGGGGCCGAAAGCAACTAATGAAAAACTGTTTTTT.

The chain joins TRBV12-3 or TRBV12-4 to TRBJ1-1; D is unresolved. There are 11 residues in the CDR3. The ends were cut back, 3 bases at V and 8 bases at J, with 7 bases in the middle. The CDR3 nucleotides read TGTGCCAGCAGTTTGGCCAGGGAAGCTTTCTTT. This codes for CASSLAREAFF.

About this clone: At the DNA level, this CDR3 is encoded by other sequences in the same sample as well. V usage is TRBV6-5 and J usage is TRBJ1-1; D is perhaps TRBD1 (6 bases). This CDR3 region has 13 residues. CDR1 is MNHEY, CDR2 SVGAGI, per germline. V lost 1 base and J lost 4, with 7 bases in between. As DNA, the CDR3 is TGTGCCAGCAGTTACTTCAGGGGCACTGAAGCTTTCTTT. Translation gives CASSYFRGTEAFF.

The chain links TRBV6-5 to TRBJ2-3; D not certain. Germline loops: CDR1 MNHEY, CDR2 SVGAGI. V lost 7 bases, J lost 6 bases, and 8 bases lay in between. The CDR3 is 11 amino acids. The CDR3 nucleotides are TGTGCCAGCAAAGAACTTGATACGCAGTATTTT. As protein: CASKELDTQYF.

The DNA of the CDR3 is TGTGCCAGCAGCCAGGACAGGGGAGGCCAGCCCCAGCATTTT. Amino acid sequence: CASSQDRGGQPQHF. V usage is TRBV7-2 and J usage is TRBJ1-5, with TRBD1 identical over 9 bases. Germline trimming cut 5 bases from V and 7 bases from J; bases unmatched to any gene: 6. CDR3 size: 14 residues. Germline loops: CDR1 SGHTA, CDR2 FQGNSA.

The table lists this clone with a count of one. The chain carries TRBV19 and TRBJ2-3, with 8 bases lining up with TRBD1. The CDR3 is made up of 15 amino acids. Per germline, CDR1 LNHDA and CDR2 SQIVND (reference sequence). V trimming: 4 bases; J trimming: 2 bases; junction bases outside the gene matches: 5. The CDR3: CASSKAGGYTDTQYF. DNA for the CDR3: TGTGCCAGTAGTAAGGCAGGGGGCTACACAGATACGCAGTATTTT.

This sequence joins TRBV19 and TRBJ1-1; D might be TRBD1 (5 bases). Trimming pared 7 bases from V and 1 base from J, leaving 10 bases between. The V gene's germline CDR1 is LNHDA and CDR2 SQIVND (reference sequence). This CDR3 spans 13 amino acids. The CDR3 reads CASKDTQNTEAFF. The CDR3 bases are TGTGCCAGTAAGGACACCCAGAACACTGAAGCTTTCTTT.

The chain couples TRBV4-2 to TRBJ2-1; D not resolved. The CDR3 totals 12 residues. V lost 1 base to trimming and J lost 9 bases, with 7 bases between them. Germline values: CDR1 LGHNA, CDR2 YNFKEQ. CDR3 sequence: CASSQVSGEQFF. The CDR3 DNA reads TGTGCCAGCAGCCAAGTGTCGGGTGAGCAGTTCTTC.

V usage is TRBV11-3 and J usage is TRBJ2-2, with D maybe TRBD1 (5 bases). Trimming took 1 base from V and 4 from J, leaving 7 bases between them. This CDR3 contains 14 residues. Germline CDR1 reads SGHNT; CDR2 reads YENEEA. The CDR3 loop reads CASSLVRGTGELFF. The CDR3 DNA reads TGTGCCAGCAGCTTAGTAAGGGGCACCGGGGAGCTGTTTTTT.

The V and J genes are TRBV3-1 (or the pseudogene TRBV3-2) and TRBJ2-7; D call uncertain. This CDR3 contains 13 residues. V lost 1 base and J lost 4, with 8 bases in between. Per germline, CDR1 LGHDT and CDR2 YNNKEL (reference sequence). The DNA for the CDR3 is TGTGCCAGCAGCCAAGTGCCGACATACGAGCAGTACTTC. Its protein product is CASSQVPTYEQYF.

This clone was counted once. This sequence joins TRBV3-1 (or the pseudogene TRBV3-2) and TRBJ1-1; TRBD1 might be the D (6 bases). Trimming pared 5 bases from V and 11 bases from J, leaving 12 bases between. Germline CDR1 LGHDT, CDR2 YNNKEL (reference sequence). This CDR3 comprises 11 residues. The CDR3 here is CASSSVRGAFF. As DNA, the CDR3 is TGTGCCAGCAGCAGCGTCAGGGGTGCTTTCTTT.

V gene TRBV14 combines with J gene TRBJ1-4; 7 bases fit TRBD1. The V gene end was trimmed by 3 bases and the J gene end by 12 bases; junction bases not matched to a gene: 4. CDR1 is SGHDN and CDR2 is FVKESK in the germline V gene. CDR3 size: 12 residues. The CDR3 loop reads CASSQETGELFF. The CDR3 nucleotides read TGTGCCAGCAGCCAGGAAACAGGGGAACTGTTTTTT.

J is TRBJ1-2 and V is TRBV5-4; D perhaps matches TRBD1 (5 bases). The CDR3 is made up of 14 amino acids. Germline loops: CDR1 SGHNT, CDR2 YYREEE (reference sequence). Trimming took 4 bases from V and 11 from J, leaving 21 bases between them. CDR3 nucleotides: TGTGCCAGCAGCCGCCTGAACGAATTGACAGTTTACACCTTC. Translation: CASSRLNELTVYTF.

The V gene is TRBV12-3 or TRBV12-4, the J gene TRBJ1-2; 9 nucleotides align to TRBD1. With 6 bases clipped from V and 5 bases from J, the junction kept 4 bases outside the gene matches. The CDR3 covers 13 residues. As DNA, the CDR3 is TGTGCCAGCAGCCCGGACAGGGGATATGGCTACACCTTC. Translating it yields CASSPDRGYGYTF.

This sequence joins TRBV7-6 and TRBJ2-1; the match to TRBD2 covers 8 bases. After removal of 1 base from V and 5 bases from J, the junction contained 4 bases not matched to a gene. CDR1 is SGHVS, CDR2 FNYEAQ, per germline. The CDR3 consists of 15 residues. The CDR3 sequence is CASSLGTSGNNEQFF. The CDR3 DNA reads TGTGCCAGCAGCTTAGGCACTAGCGGAAACAATGAGCAGTTCTTC. The full variable domain, in which reference TRBV7-6 and TRBJ2-1 provide the parts outside the CDR3, is GAGVSQSPRYKVTKRGQDVALRCDPISGHVSLYWYRQALGQGPEFLTYFNYEAQQDKSGLPNDRFSAERPEGSISTLTIQRTEQRDSAMYRCASSLGTSGNNEQFFGPGTRLTVL.

This clone was seen more than once but under ten times. J is TRBJ2-3 and V is TRBV6-5; 8 bases line up with TRBD2. With V trimmed by 7 bases and J by 4 bases, 4 bases remained unmatched. The CDR3 has 13 residues. Germline loops: CDR1 MNHEY, CDR2 SVGAGI. The CDR3 is CASKQAGADTQYF. CDR3 DNA sequence: TGTGCCAGCAAACAAGCGGGAGCAGATACGCAGTATTTT.

The chain recombines TRBV28 with TRBJ1-6, with 10 bases aligning to TRBD1. This CDR3 is built from 15 residues. Germline CDR1 reads MDHEN; CDR2 reads SYDVKM. V shed 6 bases, J shed 8 bases, and the junction held 7 bases outside the gene matches. The CDR3 reads CASRSTGGKDSPLHF. The CDR3 DNA reads as TGTGCCAGCAGATCGACAGGGGGCAAGGATTCACCCCTCCACTTT.